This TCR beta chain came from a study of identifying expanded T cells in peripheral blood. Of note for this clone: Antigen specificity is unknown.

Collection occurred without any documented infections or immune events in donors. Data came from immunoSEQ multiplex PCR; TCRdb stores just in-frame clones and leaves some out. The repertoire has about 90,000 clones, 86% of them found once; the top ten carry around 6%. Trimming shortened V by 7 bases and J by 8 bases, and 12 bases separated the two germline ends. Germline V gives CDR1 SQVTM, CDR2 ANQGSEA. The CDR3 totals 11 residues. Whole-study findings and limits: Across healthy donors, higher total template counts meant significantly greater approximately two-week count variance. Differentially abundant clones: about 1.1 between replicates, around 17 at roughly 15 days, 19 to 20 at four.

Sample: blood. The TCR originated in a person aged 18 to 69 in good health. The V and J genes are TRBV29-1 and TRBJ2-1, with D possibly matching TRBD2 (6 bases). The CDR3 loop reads CSALGGDEQFF. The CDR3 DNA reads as TGCAGCGCCCTGGGGGGAGATGAGCAGTTCTTC.